The 5 T cell receptor beta chains below were found in one sample sequenced in a study of PD-1 blockade in classical Hodgkin lymphoma (TCRdb year 2020). This specimen's time point label, interpreted: cycle 1 day 1 (C1D1), immediately before nivolumab initiation. Every trial patient had relapsed following autologous stem cell transplantation, and prior brentuximab vedotin exposure was what differed among cohorts A, B and C. Libraries were constructed by the immunoSEQ multiplex PCR assay. Imported from immuneACCESS, the table was reduced by TCRdb to in-frame sequences with V and J called. These copies leave out some clones; in studies compared against another copy, an unresolved V gene accounts for under half, and the cause of the remainder is not known. Present in this sample are tens of thousands of clones, 80% to 90% of which were seen just once. In total, the top ten clones hold approximately 15% of the sample.

The material sequenced was peripheral blood mononuclear cells (PBMCs), taken at baseline. The receptors originated from a human donor with classical Hodgkin lymphoma.

This clone was recorded a few times. This rearrangement joins TRBV7-6 to TRBJ1-2, with a tentative D call TRBD1 (5 bases). The CDR3 extends over 14 amino acids. V lost 3 bases and J lost 4, with 12 bases in between. Looked up from germline, CDR1 is SGHVS and CDR2 is FNYEAQ. The CDR3 region is CASSLDWGVYGYTF. CDR3 bases: TGTGCCAGCAGCTTGGATTGGGGGGTCTATGGCTACACCTTC.

This clone is a singleton in its sample. The CDR3 bases are TGTGCCAGCAGTGAATTAGGCAGGGAAGAGCAAGAGACCCAGTACTTC. Amino acid sequence: CASSELGREEQETQYF. The chain links TRBV25-1 to TRBJ2-5; D perhaps matches TRBD1 (5 bases). The CDR3 length is 16 residues. V gave up 1 base and J gave up 2 bases, with 14 bases separating them. Germline lookup yields CDR1 MGHDK and CDR2 SYGVNS.

This clone was seen once. The V and J genes are TRBV19 and TRBJ1-2, with 7 bases lining up with TRBD1. The CDR3 is made up of 16 amino acids. Germline lookup yields CDR1 LNHDA and CDR2 SQIVND (reference sequence). V was clipped by 2 bases and J by 3 bases; unmatched bases: 9. The CDR3, as DNA: TGTGCCAGTAGTATACCCTCCCTGACAGGGCACTATGGCTACACCTTC. Protein: CASSIPSLTGHYGYTF.

This chain uses TRBV6-5 with TRBJ2-5, with D perhaps matching TRBD1 or TRBD2 (5 bases each). The CDR3 consists of 15 residues. V lost 1 base to trimming and J lost 1 base, with 10 bases between them. CDR1 MNHEY and CDR2 SVGAGI come from the germline V gene. CDR3 DNA sequence: TGTGCCAGCAGTTACTTCGGGGCTGGCCAAGAGACCCAGTACTTC. It is translated as CASSYFGAGQETQYF.

This rearrangement joins TRBV6-6 to TRBJ1-6; D perhaps matches TRBD1 (6 bases). CDR1 and CDR2 from the germline V gene are MNHNY and SVGAGI (reference sequence). The CDR3 has 12 amino acids. The V gene lost 6 bases and the J gene lost 7 bases, with 7 bases spanning the gap. The CDR3 spells CASRGGNSPLHF. The CDR3 nucleotides read TGTGCCAGCAGAGGGGGGAATTCACCCCTCCACTTT.